Presented here are 7 T cell receptor beta chains from one specimen sequenced in a study of siplizumab effects on memory and regulatory T cells. Clones were sequenced by immunoSEQ multiplex PCR, and TCRdb holds only the in-frame ones, with some missing. The table includes 90,000 to 95,000 clones, over 85% detected once. The sample consisted of CD8+ T cells sorted from blood. These receptors all come from a human donor in good health.

CDR3 sequence: CASSLVLAGSTDTQYF. For the CDR3, the DNA is TGCGCCAGCAGCTTGGTCCTAGCGGGAAGCACAGATACGCAGTATTTT. This rearrangement joins TRBV4-3 to TRBJ2-3, with 9 positions matching TRBD2. Germline V lookup: CDR1 LGHNA, CDR2 YSLEER. V trimming: 5 bases; J trimming: 0 bases; junction bases outside the gene matches: 6. There are 16 residues in the CDR3.

The chain employs TRBV5-1 and TRBJ2-7; D is perhaps TRBD1 or TRBD2 (7 bases each). Germline loops: CDR1 SGHRS, CDR2 YFSETQ. V shed 0 bases and J shed 4 bases, with 23 bases lying between them. This CDR3 is built from 18 residues. The CDR3: CASSLDGQAISGDYEQYF. The CDR3 DNA is TGCGCCAGCAGCTTGGATGGACAGGCCATCAGCGGGGATTACGAGCAGTACTTC. Using reference TRBV5-1 and TRBJ2-7 for the parts outside the CDR3, the full variable domain is KAGVTQTPRYLIKTRGQQVTLSCSPISGHRSVSWYQQTPGQGLQFLFEYFSETQRNKGNFPGRFSGRQFSNSRSEMNVSTLELGDSALYLCASSLDGQAISGDYEQYFGPGTRLTVT.

This rearrangement joins TRBV7-3 to TRBJ2-1, with 8 bases matching TRBD2. Unmatched junction bases numbered 10, after V lost 4 bases and J lost 8 bases. This CDR3 is built from 15 residues. The germline V gene encodes CDR1 SGHTA and CDR2 FQGTGA. The CDR3 DNA sequence: TGTGCCAGCAGCTCGAGCGGGAGTGTGGGGGATGAGCAGTTCTTC. Its translation is CASSSSGSVGDEQFF.

This clone was counted a few times. The rearrangement uses TRBV7-9 and TRBJ1-1; D remains unclear. Germline CDR1 SEHNR, CDR2 FQNEAQ (reference sequence). The ends were cut back, 4 bases at V and 1 base at J, with 10 bases in the middle. The CDR3 is 14 amino acids. In DNA, the CDR3 is TGTGCCAGCAGCTATTCTACCTCGAACACTGAAGCTTTCTTT. Translated, it gives CASSYSTSNTEAFF.

V is TRBV10-1 and J is TRBJ1-4; tentative D call: TRBD1 (6 bases). Trimming removed 11 bases at V and 7 bases at J, with 17 bases between. The V gene's germline CDR1 is WNHNN and CDR2 SYGVQD (reference sequence). The CDR3 runs 13 residues. CDR3 protein: CAVPGTQTEKLFF. The CDR3 DNA reads as TGCGCCGTACCCGGGACACAAACTGAAAAACTGTTTTTT.

The V and J genes are TRBV11-2 and TRBJ2-1; 7 nucleotides match TRBD2. The V segment lost 1 base and the J segment 3 bases; nucleotides outside the gene matches: 6. This CDR3 is 16 amino acids long. Germline assignment: CDR1 SGHAT and CDR2 FQNNGV. CDR3 amino acids: CASSLAGGTLYNEQFF. CDR3 in DNA: TGTGCCAGCAGCTTAGCCGGGGGGACCCTCTACAATGAGCAGTTCTTC. The full variable domain, rest sourced from reference TRBV11-2 and TRBJ2-1, is EAGVAQSPRYKIIEKRQSVAFWCNPISGHATLYWYQQILGQGPKLLIQFQNNGVVDDSQLPKDRFSAERLKGVDSTLKIQPAKLEDSAVYLCASSLAGGTLYNEQFFGPGTRLTVL.

This rearrangement joins TRBV27 to TRBJ2-7, with D perhaps TRBD1 (5 bases). The germline V and J ends were trimmed by 4 bases and 3 bases, with 13 bases remaining between them. The CDR3 is 14 residues long. Germline-derived CDR1 and CDR2 are MNHEY and SMNVEV (reference sequence). CDR3 loop: CASSSRTPLYEQYF. The CDR3 region has the DNA TGTGCCAGCAGTTCCCGGACACCCCTCTACGAGCAGTACTTC.